This TCR beta chain is from a study of cytomegalovirus exposure and HLA in healthy donors. With 60 Vbeta and 13 Jbeta primers, the PCR was carried out. The assay was immunoSEQ multiplex PCR, and TCRdb's table has in-frame clones only and misses some. The sample records about 190,000 clones, 65% to 80% being singletons. This clone was seen more than once but under ten times. CDR1 is SEHNR, CDR2 FQNEAQ, per germline (reference sequence). The ends were cut back, 4 bases at V and 6 bases at J, with 7 bases in the middle. The CDR3 length is 12 residues. The sequencing input was PBMCs. The chain carries TRBV7-9 and TRBJ2-1; D might be TRBD1 (5 bases). This TCR derives from a man aged 25 to 40 in good health and CMV-seropositive. The CDR3 here is CASSSQGNEQFF. The CDR3 nucleotides read TGTGCCAGCAGCTCTCAGGGCAATGAGCAGTTCTTC.